This T cell receptor beta chain emerged from a study of cytomegalovirus exposure and HLA in healthy donors. Study-wide results and caveats: The authors later found HLA-associated TCR beta chains more clonally expanded than equally common others. Later analysis demonstrated an association between a missense DCLRE1C variant and TCR beta V- and J-gene trimming.

A word on this clone: Its antigen is unknown.

The PCR was carried out with 60 Vbeta primers and 13 Jbeta primers. The protocol was immunoSEQ multiplex PCR, while the TCRdb copy is restricted to in-frame clones and leaves out a portion. The specimen's table records more than 110,000 clones. The V and J ends lost 4 bases and 3 bases, in that order; junction bases with no gene match: 7. There are 15 residues in the CDR3. CDR1 LGHNA and CDR2 YSLEER come from the germline V gene. Sequenced material: PBMCs. V usage is TRBV4-3 and J usage is TRBJ2-7, with 9 nucleotides matching TRBD1. This clonotype was obtained from a man aged 35 to 55 in good health and CMV-seronegative. The CDR3 protein is CASSPGTGKGYEQYF. The CDR3 nucleotides read TGCGCCAGCAGCCCCGGGACAGGGAAAGGCTACGAGCAGTACTTC.